What follows are 16 T cell receptor beta chains derived from one specimen sequenced in a study of cytomegalovirus exposure and HLA in healthy donors. 13 Jbeta primers and 60 Vbeta primers were used for the PCR. Sequenced by immunoSEQ multiplex PCR; TCRdb stores in-frame clones only, minus some. The sample lists some 90,000 clones, around four fifths occurring once. The source material was PBMCs. These receptors originate from a male donor in good health and CMV-seropositive.

The J gene is TRBJ2-2, the V gene TRBV5-1; 8 nucleotides align to TRBD1. V trimming: 5 bases; J trimming: 3 bases; junction bases outside the gene matches: 3. Germline V CDR1 and CDR2: SGHRS, YFSETQ. The CDR3 covers 14 residues. The CDR3 is CASRDREDTGELFF. DNA for the CDR3: TGCGCCAGCAGGGACAGGGAGGACACCGGGGAGCTGTTTTTT.

The rearrangement links TRBV2 to TRBJ2-2, with TRBD2 as a possible D gene (7 bases). The ends were cut back, 6 bases at V and 4 bases at J, with 15 bases in the middle. In germline, CDR1 is SNHLY, CDR2 FYNNEI. The length of the CDR3 is 15 residues. The DNA of the CDR3 is TGTGCCAGCAGGACGGGGGGCGCGGGCACCGGGGAGCTGTTTTTT. It encodes CASRTGGAGTGELFF.

This clone has more than one count but fewer than ten. The chain combines TRBV18 with TRBJ1-2, with TRBD1 matching 7 bases. Per germline, CDR1 KGHSH and CDR2 LQKENI. Germline trimming cut 7 bases from V and 5 bases from J; bases unmatched to any gene: 16. CDR3 size: 16 residues. CDR3 nucleotide sequence: TGTGCCAGCTTGGGGTCCGGACAGGACTCTTTTTATGGCTACACCTTC. It is translated as CASLGSGQDSFYGYTF. Full variable domain (missing parts from reference TRBV18 and TRBJ1-2): NAGVMQNPRHLVRRRGQEARLRCSPMKGHSHVYWYRQLPEEGLKFMVYLQKENIIDESGMPKERFSAEFPKEGPSILRIQQVVRGDSAAYFCASLGSGQDSFYGYTFGSGTRLTVV.

This chain uses TRBV10-3 with TRBJ2-1; 7 bases match TRBD1. The junction had 12 bases not matched to a gene; V was cut back by 3 bases and J by 7 bases. The CDR3 runs to 16 residues. The germline V gene has CDR1 ENHRY and CDR2 SYGVKD. The CDR3 bases are TGTGCCATCAGTGATCTCGCGACAGGGACCGAGAATGAGCAGTTCTTC. Its translation is CAISDLATGTENEQFF.

The J gene is TRBJ1-2, the V gene TRBV4-1; unclear D gene. The CDR3 is 15 residues long. With 4 bases removed from V and 4 bases from J, the gap between germline ends came to 16 bases. Germline values: CDR1 MGHRA, CDR2 YSYEKL. The CDR3 region is CASSPLGWEAYGYTF. The CDR3 bases are TGCGCCAGCAGCCCCCTAGGTTGGGAGGCCTATGGCTACACCTTC.

The genes are TRBV28 and TRBJ2-1; D unclear. Germline V CDR1 and CDR2: MDHEN, SYDVKM. This CDR3 has 16 amino acids. Trimming removed 3 bases from V and 4 bases from J, with 16 bases in between. As DNA, the CDR3 is TGTGCCAGCAGTTTCTCACTACGCGGAATGTACAATGAGCAGTTCTTC. It codes for CASSFSLRGMYNEQFF.

The chain joins TRBV7-2 to TRBJ2-5; 11 bases are shared with TRBD2. This CDR3 has 18 amino acids. From germline, CDR1 is SGHTA and CDR2 FQGNSA. V lost 1 base, J lost 3 bases, and 10 bases stayed unmatched. DNA for the CDR3: TGTGCCAGCAGCTTAGTTTCCGAGACTAGCGGGGCAAAAGAGACCCAGTACTTC. Protein sequence: CASSLVSETSGAKETQYF.

The rearrangement joins TRBV5-6 to TRBJ2-3; D call uncertain. V lost 0 bases to trimming and J lost 1 base, with 12 bases between them. CDR1 and CDR2 (germline): SGHDT, YYEEEE. This CDR3 region has 16 residues. CDR3 nucleotides: TGTGCCAGCAGCTTGGTTCAGTCCCTAGGCACAGATACGCAGTATTTT. Protein product: CASSLVQSLGTDTQYF. Full variable domain (missing parts from reference TRBV5-6 and TRBJ2-3): DAGVTQSPTHLIKTRGQQVTLRCSPKSGHDTVSWYQQALGQGPQFIFQYYEEEERQRGNFPDRFSGHQFPNYSSELNVNALLLGDSALYLCASSLVQSLGTDTQYFGPGTRLTVL.

The V and J genes are TRBV7-2 and TRBJ2-5; possible D gene TRBD1, 6 bases. Germline V gene data show CDR1 as SGHTA and CDR2 as FQGNSA. The CDR3 is 13 residues long. V gave up 7 bases and J gave up 2 bases, with 11 bases separating them. Here the CDR3 reads CASTRTEQETQYF. DNA of the CDR3: TGTGCCAGCACAAGGACAGAGCAAGAGACCCAGTACTTC.

With regard to this clone: Other DNA sequences within the sample encode an identical CDR3. V usage is TRBV30 and J usage is TRBJ1-3; D is unclear. V lost 3 bases and J 3 bases, leaving 15 bases between the germline ends. Germline CDR1 and CDR2: GTSNPN and SVGIG (reference sequence). The CDR3 has 15 amino acids. This CDR3 reads CAWSGGSLFGNTIYF. The CDR3 nucleotides are TGTGCCTGGAGCGGCGGGTCCCTATTTGGAAACACCATATATTTT.

This clone was seen many times. J is TRBJ2-7 and V is TRBV6-1, with TRBD2 matching over 11 bases. The CDR3 runs 17 residues. With 0 bases clipped from V and 2 bases from J, the junction kept 6 bases outside the gene matches. Per the germline V gene, CDR1 is MNHNS and CDR2 is SASEGT. CDR3 in amino acids: CASSEAPGSGRAYEQYF. The CDR3, as DNA: TGTGCCAGCAGTGAAGCTCCCGGTAGCGGGAGGGCCTACGAGCAGTACTTC.

This clone was seen a handful of times. V is TRBV11-2 and J is TRBJ1-1; D possibly corresponds to TRBD1 (6 bases). Trimming took 5 bases from V and 1 from J, leaving 8 bases between them. The CDR3 spans 13 residues. Germline lookup yields CDR1 SGHAT and CDR2 FQNNGV. CDR3 sequence reads: CASSPGQNTEAFF. The CDR3 coding sequence is TGTGCCAGCAGCCCGGGACAGAACACTGAAGCTTTCTTT.

The CDR3: CASSQGAVSSYNEQFF. Written as DNA, the CDR3 is TGTGCCAGCAGCCAAGGAGCGGTTAGCTCCTACAATGAGCAGTTCTTC. The chain links TRBV4-2 to TRBJ2-1, with D possibly being TRBD2 (5 bases). The germline V gene encodes CDR1 LGHNA and CDR2 YNFKEQ. V was clipped by 1 base and J by 0 bases, with 10 bases between them. The CDR3 has 16 amino acids.

J is TRBJ2-1 and V is TRBV5-1, with a tentative D call TRBD2 (6 bases). There are 13 residues in the CDR3. Per germline, CDR1 SGHRS and CDR2 YFSETQ. Trimming took 6 bases from V and 9 from J, leaving 16 bases between them. CDR3 residues: CASTRGLGGEQFF. In DNA form, the CDR3 reads TGCGCCAGCACCCGAGGTTTGGGGGGTGAGCAGTTCTTC.

A single count supports this clone. The V gene is TRBV5-4, the J gene TRBJ1-4; TRBD1 agrees at 7 bases. Germline CDR1 and CDR2: SGHNT and YYREEE (reference sequence). The CDR3 sequence is 14 residues long. J gave up 7 bases and V 4 bases, and 7 bases lay outside the gene matches. The CDR3 coding sequence is TGTGCCAGCAGCCCTAGACAGGGAGGTGAAAAACTGTTTTTT. Protein sequence: CASSPRQGGEKLFF.

The chain has TRBV2 and TRBJ2-7; 7 bases are a match to TRBD2. The germline gives CDR1 SNHLY, CDR2 FYNNEI. Trimming at V came to 6 bases and at J to 4 bases, leaving 18 bases not matched to a gene. The CDR3 covers 17 residues. DNA of the CDR3: TGTGCCAGCAGCGTAGGGAGGGACGGGTCGATTGGGTACGAGCAGTACTTC. This codes for CASSVGRDGSIGYEQYF.